This T cell receptor (beta chain) originates from a study of control samples from healthy donors and cancer patients. Clones were sequenced by immunoSEQ multiplex PCR, and TCRdb holds only the in-frame ones, with some missing. The sample lists some 22,000 clones, 80% to 90% seen once, with approximately 23% in the top ten. In germline, CDR1 is SNHLY, CDR2 FYNNEI. CDR3 length: 8 amino acids. The ends were cut back, 7 bases at V and 8 bases at J, with 2 bases in the middle. The chain couples TRBV2 to TRBJ1-1; D gene unclear. The sequence came from a man aged 55 to 70 with colorectal cancer. The sequenced material came from PBMCs. The CDR3 region has the DNA TGTGCCAGCACAGAAGCTTTCTTT. It encodes CASTEAFF.